Below, one T cell receptor (beta chain) is given with its context. The antigen remains unidentified. The sample is drawn from a study of shared clonotypes between healthy human individuals. Study summary: Each donor contributed plates that comprised three CD4 naive, three CD4 memory, two CD8 naive and one CD8 memory.

Trimming removed 4 bases from V and 7 bases from J, with 21 bases in between. CDR3 length: 16 amino acids. Germline CDR1 reads SGHTS; CDR2 reads YDEGEE. Whole-study findings and limits: Clonotypes which were not shared had lower generation probabilities than clonotypes that all four donors shared.

Measured with immunoSEQ multiplex PCR; TCRdb has only the in-frame clones, and not every one. The data show about 2.4 million clones, 80% to 95% seen once. The chain employs TRBV5-8 and TRBJ1-5; D is possibly TRBD1 (6 bases). The sequenced material came from naive CD4+ T cells from PBMCs. Subset denoted: CD45RA+ positively selected. The receptor comes from a man aged 18 to 29 in good health. Some clones in this sample may be carry-over from other donors' samples. CDR3 DNA: TGTGCCAGCAGCCCACAAACAGGGTGGGGCGGGCAGCCCCAGCATTTT. Residues: CASSPQTGWGGQPQHF.